Presented here are 18 T cell receptor beta chains from one specimen sequenced in a study of T cell repertoires in cytomegalovirus infection. TCRdb passed the reads through MiXCR, listing each CDR3 protein once. The repertoire includes roughly 320,000 distinct CDR3 sequences, 9% to 9.5% of them detected once, and around 4.5% sits in the top ten. The sequencing sample was made of PBMCs. Receptor source: a human donor in good health (CMV status not recorded). Some clones in this sample may be carry-over from other donors' samples.

The J gene is TRBJ2-1, the V gene TRBV7-9; no reliable D call. V lost 5 bases, J lost 6 bases, and 23 bases lay in between. This CDR3 has 17 residues. Germline values: CDR1 SEHNR, CDR2 FQNEAQ (reference sequence). CDR3 protein: CASSEQAVLFDSNEQFF. The CDR3 DNA reads TGTGCCAGCAGCGAGCAAGCCGTGCTCTTCGATTCCAATGAGCAGTTCTTC.

This clonotype was counted ten times or more. This chain uses TRBV6-5 with TRBJ1-3; 7 bases line up with TRBD1. Trimming cost V 0 bases and J 0 bases; bases outside gene matches: 8. The CDR3 has 18 residues. The germline V gene has CDR1 MNHEY and CDR2 SVGAGI. CDR3 residues: CASSYSTEGAYSGNTIYF. DNA for the CDR3: TGTGCCAGCAGTTACTCGACTGAGGGGGCTTACTCTGGAAACACCATATATTTT.

This clonotype occurred many times. The gene calls are TRBV6-2 or TRBV6-3 and TRBJ2-1, with 11 nucleotides matching TRBD1. Unmatched junction bases numbered 8, after V lost 9 bases and J lost 10 bases. This CDR3 has 13 residues. Germline assignment: CDR1 MNHEY and CDR2 SVGEGT. CDR3 DNA sequence: TGTGCCAGTCTCGGACAGGGGGCAGTCGAGCAGTTCTTC. It translates to CASLGQGAVEQFF.

This clonotype was recorded at least ten times. The rearrangement uses TRBV4-2 and TRBJ2-3; 9 nucleotides agree with TRBD2. CDR1 and CDR2 from the germline V gene are LGHNA and YNFKEQ. The trim removed 0 bases at V and 1 base at J, leaving 5 bases unmatched. This CDR3 has 17 amino acids. CDR3 region: CASSQEEAGGRTDTQYF. The CDR3 bases are TGTGCCAGCAGCCAAGAAGAGGCGGGGGGGCGCACAGATACGCAGTATTTT.

Regarding this clonotype: Since a much larger clone is just one base distant, this may be a read error. The V call is TRBV12-3 or TRBV12-4, the J call TRBJ2-3, with D possibly being TRBD1 (6 bases). The germline V and J ends were trimmed by 6 bases and 6 bases, with 7 bases remaining between them. The CDR3 is 11 amino acids. The CDR3 DNA sequence: TGTGCCAGCAGCGACAGGGATACGCAGTATTTT. It codes for CASSDRDTQYF.

This clonotype has at least ten counts. The V gene is TRBV28, the J gene TRBJ1-1, with D possibly being TRBD1 (6 bases). The CDR3 has 16 amino acids. The V end lost 7 bases, the J end lost 3 bases, and 21 bases lay between the germline ends. Germline values: CDR1 MDHEN, CDR2 SYDVKM. For the CDR3, the DNA is TGTGCCAGCATCCCGGTCGTAGGGGGAGGGGACACTGAAGCTTTCTTT. Translating gives CASIPVVGGGDTEAFF.

In regard to this clonotype: It is likely a read error, because the conserved phenylalanine at the end of the CDR3 is missing. This chain uses TRBV12-3 or TRBV12-4 with TRBJ1-5; no reliable D call. V dropped 2 bases and J dropped 7 bases, with 9 bases sitting between them. The CDR3 spans 13 residues. CDR3 bases: TGTGCCAGCAGTTTACGTGGGAACCAGCCCCAGCATTCT. This sequence encodes CASSLRGNQPQHS.

This clonotype was detected many times. The genes are TRBV7-2 and TRBJ2-5; no clear D gene. Trimming cost V 7 bases and J 5 bases, with 11 bases left between them. Germline lookup yields CDR1 SGHTA and CDR2 FQGNSA. CDR3 length: 12 amino acids. As DNA, the CDR3 is TGTGCCAGCACCCCCCTCCAGGAGACCCAGTACTTC. It encodes CASTPLQETQYF.

The chain joins TRBV18 to TRBJ2-7; maybe TRBD1 (5 bases). Germline V gene sequence: CDR1 KGHSH, CDR2 LQKENI. The CDR3 sequence is 15 residues long. The V end was cut by 1 base, the J end by 2 bases, with 12 bases between. The CDR3 protein is CASSPRRAETYEQYF. In DNA form, the CDR3 reads TGTGCCAGCTCACCACGCAGGGCGGAGACCTACGAGCAGTACTTC. The whole variable domain, filled in from reference TRBV18 and TRBJ2-7, reads NAGVMQNPRHLVRRRGQEARLRCSPMKGHSHVYWYRQLPEEGLKFMVYLQKENIIDESGMPKERFSAEFPKEGPSILRIQQVVRGDSAAYFCASSPRRAETYEQYFGPGTRLTVT.

The rearrangement uses TRBV2 and TRBJ1-2; D gene ambiguous. The CDR3 runs to 11 residues. Trimming shortened V by 6 bases and J by 5 bases, and 7 bases separated the two germline ends. Germline values: CDR1 SNHLY, CDR2 FYNNEI. CDR3: CASSPIYGYTF. In nucleotides, the CDR3 is TGTGCCAGCAGCCCCATTTATGGCTACACCTTC.

The chain is built from TRBV20-1 and TRBJ2-7; D uncertain. V was shortened by 4 bases and J by 0 bases, with 19 bases between the two germline ends. The CDR3 length is 16 residues. Germline V CDR1 and CDR2: DFQATT, SNEGSKA (reference sequence). The CDR3 sequence: CSAIESVIMSSYEQYF. The DNA for the CDR3 is TGCAGTGCTATAGAAAGCGTGATAATGAGCTCCTACGAGCAGTACTTC.

The chain combines TRBV19 with TRBJ2-7, with D unresolved. There are 14 residues in the CDR3. Germline V gene lookup returns CDR1 LNHDA and CDR2 SQIVND (reference sequence). Trimming shortened V by 5 bases and J by 6 bases, and 17 bases separated the two germline ends. The chain's CDR3 is CASSEWAPGAEQYF. The CDR3, as DNA: TGTGCCAGTAGTGAGTGGGCTCCGGGCGCCGAGCAGTACTTC.

This clonotype was counted many times. The chain employs TRBV6-1 and TRBJ1-2; no reliable D call. Per germline, CDR1 MNHNS and CDR2 SASEGT. Trimming pared 5 bases from V and 5 bases from J, leaving 21 bases between. The CDR3 sequence is 16 residues long. CDR3 DNA sequence: TGTGCCAGCAGTCAAACGGACCGAGACCCTCGGTATGGCTACACCTTC. It translates to CASSQTDRDPRYGYTF.

In this sample, this clonotype turned up a few times. This sequence joins TRBV12-3 or TRBV12-4 and TRBJ2-6, with a tentative D call TRBD2 (6 bases). This CDR3 comprises 16 residues. V lost 6 bases, J lost 2 bases, and 14 bases lay in between. Here the CDR3 DNA reads TGTGCCAGCAGAAACTTCCCGGGGGCTGGGGCCAACGTCCTGACTTTC. Translating gives CASRNFPGAGANVLTF.

Ten or more counts support this clonotype. The genes are TRBV10-3 and TRBJ1-5; TRBD1 is a possible D gene (5 bases). Germline V gene data show CDR1 as ENHRY and CDR2 as SYGVKD. This CDR3 spans 15 amino acids. Trimming left V 2 bases short and J 7 bases short, with 15 bases between. The CDR3 protein is CAISEIGGAVQPQHF. CDR3 coding DNA: TGTGCCATCAGTGAGATTGGAGGGGCAGTGCAGCCCCAGCATTTT.

On this clonotype: A single base separates this from a much larger clone, so it may be a read error. The chain recombines TRBV27 with TRBJ2-3; the D gene could be TRBD1 or TRBD2 (5 bases each). Looked up from germline, CDR1 is MNHEY and CDR2 is SMNVEV (reference sequence). This CDR3 region has 19 residues. The CDR3 DNA is TGTGCCAGCTGTTTCCGCCAAATTACGGGGCAGGGTAGCACAGATACGCAGTATTTT. Protein product: CASCFRQITGQGSTDTQYF.

This clonotype was detected a few times. The rearrangement uses TRBV15 and TRBJ1-1, with D perhaps matching TRBD1 (5 bases). The CDR3 extends over 14 amino acids. V was shortened by 5 bases and J by 4 bases, with 14 bases between the two germline ends. The germline gives CDR1 LNHNV, CDR2 YYDKDF (reference sequence). The CDR3 protein is CATSRGSAGTEAFF. Here the CDR3 DNA reads TGTGCCACCAGCCGGGGCTCGGCAGGCACTGAAGCTTTCTTT.

V gene TRBV10-3 combines with J gene TRBJ2-1; 11 bases match TRBD1. The CDR3 contains 14 residues. Germline V gives CDR1 ENHRY, CDR2 SYGVKD. V shed 5 bases and J 7 bases; nucleotides not matched to a gene: 4. The CDR3 region is CAISPGQGENEQFF. The CDR3 nucleotides read TGTGCCATCAGTCCGGGACAGGGGGAAAATGAGCAGTTCTTC.